Following are 27 T cell receptor beta chains from one sample sequenced in a study of T cells in Graves' hyperthyroidism and ophthalmopathy. Regions amplified from RNA transcripts were the TCR beta CDR3 regions. Researchers ran a first-round RT-PCR on the TCR CDR3 using the HTBI primer set. TCRdb itself ran the multiplex PCR reads through MiXCR, one entry per CDR3 protein. Seen here are about 700,000 distinct CDR3 sequences, around 15% observed once, and the top ten hold 10% to 13%. Sequenced material: blood. Receptors were obtained from a woman between 18 and 30 years old with Graves' hyperthyroidism.

This clonotype was observed at least ten times. The genes are TRBV3-1 and TRBJ2-2, with 7 bases that match TRBD2. The germline V gene has CDR1 LGHDT and CDR2 YNNKEL (reference sequence). The CDR3 is 15 amino acids. After removal of 4 bases from V and 3 bases from J, the junction contained 5 bases not matched to a gene. The CDR3 is CASSRGTTDTGELFF. CDR3 coding DNA: TGTGCCAGCAGCCGGGGGACTACCGACACCGGGGAGCTGTTTTTT.

The V gene is TRBV27, the J gene TRBJ2-1, with a possible D match to TRBD2 (6 bases). Trimming removed 1 base from V and 5 bases from J, with 18 bases in between. The CDR3 length is 17 residues. Looked up from germline, CDR1 is MNHEY and CDR2 is SMNVEV (reference sequence). CDR3 nucleotide sequence: TGTGCCAGCAGTTTATGGGCTAGCTCGTGGGAGGACAATGAGCAGTTCTTC. Translated, it gives CASSLWASSWEDNEQFF.

CDR3 sequence reads: CASSERGALQREKLFF. The CDR3 DNA sequence: TGTGCCAGCAGTGAAAGGGGGGCGCTCCAAAGAGAAAAACTGTTTTTT. This sequence joins TRBV2 and TRBJ1-4; possibly TRBD1 for D (6 bases). There are 16 residues in the CDR3. Germline V gives CDR1 SNHLY, CDR2 FYNNEI. Trimming removed 2 bases from V and 8 bases from J, with 18 bases in between.

V usage is TRBV20-1 and J usage is TRBJ2-1; possibly TRBD1 for D (6 bases). Germline V gives CDR1 DFQATT, CDR2 SNEGSKA (reference sequence). This CDR3 has 17 amino acids. With 3 bases removed from V and 4 bases from J, the gap between germline ends came to 22 bases. The CDR3 DNA reads as TGCAGTGCTAGGCCCCTTTGGGGGCGCCTTAGGTACAATGAGCAGTTCTTC. It translates to CSARPLWGRLRYNEQFF.

This clonotype was picked up many times. This chain joins TRBV7-6 and TRBJ2-5; possible D gene TRBD2, 5 bases. Trimming took off 2 bases at V and 9 bases at J, with 7 bases between the two ends. This CDR3 is 11 amino acids long. Germline CDR1 SGHVS, CDR2 FNYEAQ. CDR3 sequence reads: CASSLMEAQYF. CDR3 nucleotides: TGTGCCAGCAGCTTAATGGAGGCCCAGTACTTC. The whole variable domain, filled in from reference TRBV7-6 and TRBJ2-5, reads GAGVSQSPRYKVTKRGQDVALRCDPISGHVSLYWYRQALGQGPEFLTYFNYEAQQDKSGLPNDRFSAERPEGSISTLTIQRTEQRDSAMYRCASSLMEAQYFGPGTRLLVL.

This clonotype was recorded a few times. This chain's CDR3 is CASSLRTRGRYNEQFF. The CDR3 coding sequence is TGTGCCAGCAGCTTACGGACCAGAGGGCGGTACAATGAGCAGTTCTTC. The chain is built from TRBV7-6 and TRBJ2-1; maybe TRBD2 (5 bases). The ends were cut back, 2 bases at V and 4 bases at J, with 15 bases in the middle. The CDR3 consists of 16 residues. CDR1 is SGHVS, CDR2 FNYEAQ, per germline.

This clonotype has only a few counts. J is TRBJ1-4 and V is TRBV7-8, with D perhaps matching TRBD1 (5 bases). The V gene's germline CDR1 is SGHVS and CDR2 FQNEAQ. Trimming pared 5 bases from V and 5 bases from J, leaving 18 bases between. This CDR3 spans 16 amino acids. The CDR3 bases are TGTGCCAGCAGCGGCCCCGGGACGCCGGAAAATGAAAAACTGTTTTTT. Translated: CASSGPGTPENEKLFF.

The V call is TRBV27, the J call TRBJ2-6; 7 bases agree with TRBD1. J lost 2 bases, V lost 1 base, and 5 bases had no gene match. This CDR3 is 17 amino acids long. The germline gives CDR1 MNHEY, CDR2 SMNVEV (reference sequence). CDR3 amino acids: CASSLLGGATGANVLTF. In nucleotides, the CDR3 is TGTGCCAGCAGTTTATTAGGGGGCGCGACTGGGGCCAACGTCCTGACTTTC.

This clonotype has a count of ten or more. The chain links TRBV29-1 to TRBJ2-2; D may be TRBD1 or TRBD2 (6 bases each). CDR1 SQVTM and CDR2 ANQGSEA come from the germline V gene. The CDR3 is 14 residues long. Trimming took off 2 bases at V and 1 base at J, with 8 bases between the two ends. The CDR3 bases are TGCAGCGTTGAAAGGGGGGTGAACACCGGGGAGCTGTTTTTT. This gives the protein CSVERGVNTGELFF.

This clonotype was observed a few times. The V gene is TRBV9, the J gene TRBJ2-3; possibly TRBD1 or TRBD2 for D (6 bases each). This CDR3 has 19 amino acids. Looked up from germline, CDR1 is SGDLS and CDR2 is YYNGEE. Trimming took 2 bases from V and 0 from J, leaving 22 bases between them. The CDR3 bases are TGTGCCAGCAGCGTGGGGGGCGGTTCAGAAAGCTCTAGCACAGATACGCAGTATTTT. It encodes CASSVGGGSESSSTDTQYF.

This clonotype turned up a few times. The V call is TRBV9, the J call TRBJ2-5; a weak D match, TRBD2 (5 bases). Germline CDR1 is SGDLS and CDR2 is YYNGEE. Deletions cut 0 bases from V and 2 bases from J, with 8 bases between. The CDR3 totals 14 residues. The DNA for the CDR3 is TGTGCCAGCAGCGTAGAAGGCGGGCAAGAGACCCAGTACTTC. Its protein product is CASSVEGGQETQYF.

V and J are TRBV6-2 or TRBV6-3 and TRBJ1-1, with no clear D. CDR3 length: 14 residues. Germline CDR1 is MNHEY and CDR2 is SVGEGT. Trimming removed 5 bases from V and 10 bases from J, with 20 bases in between. CDR3 protein: CASSRAKNQQLAFF. CDR3 in DNA: TGTGCCAGCAGTAGGGCGAAAAACCAGCAACTAGCTTTCTTT.

This clonotype came up many times. The chain couples TRBV6-2 or TRBV6-3 to TRBJ2-1, with 7 bases that match TRBD1. The germline CDR1 and CDR2 sequences are MNHEY and SVGEGT. The CDR3 length is 17 residues. V lost 8 bases, J lost 0 bases, and 13 bases stayed unmatched. In DNA, the CDR3 is TGTGCCAGCGTTCGCTTAGTGGACAGGACCTCCTACAATGAGCAGTTCTTC. It codes for CASVRLVDRTSYNEQFF.

The chain has TRBV9 and TRBJ2-5; 14 positions match TRBD2. This CDR3 spans 15 amino acids. V gave up 3 bases and J gave up 5 bases; unmatched junction bases: 3. CDR1 is SGDLS and CDR2 is YYNGEE in the germline V gene. CDR3 loop: CASSAGLAGVETQYF. The CDR3 region has the DNA TGTGCCAGCAGCGCGGGACTAGCGGGAGTGGAGACCCAGTACTTC.

This clonotype was seen a few times. The CDR3 loop reads CSARSYYIGDYDVQYF. DNA of the CDR3: TGCAGTGCTAGATCATACTACATAGGGGATTACGACGTGCAGTACTTC. The chain recombines TRBV20-1 with TRBJ2-7, with a possible D match to TRBD1 (5 bases). V was cut by 2 bases and J by 9 bases, with 26 bases left in between. CDR3 size: 16 residues. The germline V gene encodes CDR1 DFQATT and CDR2 SNEGSKA (reference sequence).

This clonotype was picked up a small number of times. The gene calls are TRBV4-1 and TRBJ2-1; unclear D gene. Trimming stripped 0 bases from V and 7 bases from J, with 4 bases between. CDR1 and CDR2 from the germline V gene are MGHRA and YSYEKL. The CDR3 extends over 12 amino acids. In DNA, the CDR3 is TGCGCCAGCAGCCAAGATCGGAATGAGCAGTTCTTC. Its protein product is CASSQDRNEQFF.

A few counts support this clonotype. A much more abundant neighbour one base away suggests this may be a read error. V is TRBV6-2 or TRBV6-3 and J is TRBJ1-1; D gene ambiguous. This CDR3 has 13 amino acids. CDR1 MNHEY and CDR2 SVGEGT come from the germline V gene. CDR3 nucleotide sequence: TGTGCCGGCAGTTACACCCCGGACACTGAAGCTTTCTTT. It encodes CAGSYTPDTEAFF.

This clonotype appeared many times. J is TRBJ2-1 and V is TRBV7-3; D call uncertain. This CDR3 has 13 residues. The V end was cut by 3 bases, the J end by 4 bases, with 7 bases between. Per the germline V gene, CDR1 is SGHTA and CDR2 is FQGTGA. The CDR3 here is CASSFDLYNEQFF. The CDR3 bases are TGTGCCAGCAGCTTCGACCTTTACAATGAGCAGTTCTTC.

There are many counts of this clonotype. This chain uses TRBV2 with TRBJ2-1; D call uncertain. This CDR3 contains 16 residues. Germline loops: CDR1 SNHLY, CDR2 FYNNEI. V shed 3 bases and J shed 5 bases, with 17 bases lying between them. The CDR3 region is CASSEADGWVDNEQFF. The CDR3, as DNA: TGTGCCAGCAGTGAGGCCGACGGCTGGGTGGACAATGAGCAGTTCTTC.

The chain carries TRBV30 and TRBJ2-5; D gene unclear. The V end was cut by 0 bases, the J end by 5 bases, with 22 bases between. CDR1 is GTSNPN and CDR2 is SVGIG in the germline V gene (reference sequence). The length of the CDR3 is 17 residues. DNA of the CDR3: TGTGCCTGGAGTGTACCCCTGTACGGAGAGAAAAGGGAGACCCAGTACTTC. Translating gives CAWSVPLYGEKRETQYF.

The chain links TRBV9 to TRBJ2-7, with a possible D match to TRBD1 (6 bases). V lost 4 bases, J lost 7 bases, and 15 bases lay in between. The CDR3 length is 13 residues. CDR1 and CDR2 from the germline V gene are SGDLS and YYNGEE. CDR3 in amino acids: CASSRDIYGEQYF. CDR3 sequence (DNA): TGTGCCAGCAGCCGGGACATCTATGGGGAGCAGTACTTC.

This chain connects TRBV5-1 to TRBJ1-4, with D tentatively TRBD1 (5 bases). The CDR3 sequence is 15 residues long. The germline gives CDR1 SGHRS, CDR2 YFSETQ. The V end lost 4 bases, the J end lost 3 bases, and 13 bases lay between the germline ends. CDR3 sequence reads: CASSLIAGSNEKLFF. As DNA, the CDR3 is TGCGCCAGCAGCCTCATTGCAGGGTCTAATGAAAAACTGTTTTTT. The full variable domain, with the rest looked up from reference TRBV5-1 and TRBJ1-4, is KAGVTQTPRYLIKTRGQQVTLSCSPISGHRSVSWYQQTPGQGLQFLFEYFSETQRNKGNFPGRFSGRQFSNSRSEMNVSTLELGDSALYLCASSLIAGSNEKLFFGSGTQLSVL.

This clonotype was counted many times. The chain employs TRBV5-1 and TRBJ2-1; the match to TRBD2 covers 8 bases. The CDR3 is 15 amino acids. Looked up from germline, CDR1 is SGHRS and CDR2 is YFSETQ. Germline trimming cut 2 bases from V and 8 bases from J; bases unmatched to any gene: 9. CDR3 residues: CASSFSVAGYDEQFF. The CDR3 DNA reads TGCGCCAGCAGCTTCTCGGTAGCGGGATATGATGAGCAGTTCTTC.

This clonotype was recorded at least ten times. This chain links TRBV2 with TRBJ1-3; D gene uncertain. Germline V CDR1 and CDR2: SNHLY, FYNNEI. The CDR3 spans 14 residues. The V end was cut by 4 bases, the J end by 0 bases, with 7 bases between. CDR3 amino acids: CASSATDSGNTIYF. CDR3 nucleotides: TGTGCCAGCAGTGCTACAGACTCTGGAAACACCATATATTTT.

As regards this clonotype: A read error is possible here, since a much larger clone lies one base away. The rearrangement links TRBV11-2 to TRBJ2-1, with 9 bases identical to TRBD1. Trimming cost V 3 bases and J 10 bases; bases outside gene matches: 7. The germline V gene has CDR1 SGHAT and CDR2 FQNNGV. The CDR3 consists of 14 residues. In DNA form, the CDR3 reads TGTGCCAGCAGCTTCGGGACAGGGACCCACGAGCAGTTCTTC. Protein: CASSFGTGTHEQFF.

This clonotype was counted ten times or more. The chain employs TRBV28 and TRBJ1-5; 7 bases fit TRBD1. Germline V gene lookup returns CDR1 MDHEN and CDR2 SYDVKM. With V trimmed by 7 bases and J by 11 bases, 8 bases remained unmatched. The CDR3 is 12 amino acids. The CDR3 reads CASKVQGMAQHF. CDR3 coding DNA: TGTGCCAGCAAAGTACAGGGGATGGCCCAGCATTTT.

This clonotype was counted a few times. The rearrangement joins TRBV10-1 to TRBJ2-2, with 7 bases fitting TRBD1. J was trimmed by 6 bases and V by 6 bases; bases with no gene match: 7. The CDR3 has 14 residues. CDR1 is WNHNN, CDR2 SYGVQD, per germline (reference sequence). The CDR3 sequence is CASSAGGTAGELFF. The CDR3 region has the DNA TGCGCCAGCAGCGCAGGGGGTACGGCCGGGGAGCTGTTTTTT.